This T cell receptor beta chain was observed in a study of early T cells in non-severe SARS-CoV-2 infection. For the study at large: Sequencing of unsorted whole blood was done on bulk RNA, leaving chains unpaired.

This clonotype was seen only a few times. Its specificity is not known. Individual cDNA molecules were tagged with unique molecular identifiers, the study reported. TCRdb analysed the 5' RACE reads with MiXCR anew, one entry per CDR3 protein. The sample consists of about 79,000 distinct CDR3 sequences, 13% of them appearing once. Unmatched junction bases numbered 3, after V lost 5 bases and J lost 0 bases. From germline, CDR1 is SGHDT and CDR2 YYEEEE. The CDR3 runs 14 residues. Study results and limitations: Matching with VDJdb favored anti-spike CD8 responses (missing private and CD4 specificities).

The TCR sequence derives from an adult who was a healthcare worker with PCR-confirmed SARS-CoV-2 infection or an uninfected control (not recorded which). The chain combines TRBV5-6 with TRBJ2-7, with 9 positions matching TRBD1. Specimen: whole blood. CDR3 nucleotide sequence: TGTGCCAGCAGAGGGGACAGGGACTCCTACGAGCAGTACTTC. Translated, it gives CASRGDRDSYEQYF.